This TCR beta chain was identified in a study of T cell responses to AZD1222 COVID-19 vaccine. This CDR3 contains 16 residues. The ends lost 2 bases at V and 4 bases at J; junction bases unmatched: 9. Germline lookup yields CDR1 SGHDN and CDR2 FVKESK. Produced via immunoSEQ multiplex PCR; TCRdb's table is partial and in-frame only. This sample carries roughly 90,000 clones, 80% to 90% of them seen once, and the ten largest clones take roughly 6.3%. The J gene is TRBJ2-3, the V gene TRBV14, with TRBD2 matching over 7 bases. The receptor comes from an adult in good health. The specimen was peripheral blood, collected on day 0 of AZD1222 vaccination. CDR3 in amino acids: CASSQHRGLDPDTQYF. CDR3 DNA sequence: TGTGCCAGCAGCCAACACAGAGGACTAGATCCAGATACGCAGTATTTT.